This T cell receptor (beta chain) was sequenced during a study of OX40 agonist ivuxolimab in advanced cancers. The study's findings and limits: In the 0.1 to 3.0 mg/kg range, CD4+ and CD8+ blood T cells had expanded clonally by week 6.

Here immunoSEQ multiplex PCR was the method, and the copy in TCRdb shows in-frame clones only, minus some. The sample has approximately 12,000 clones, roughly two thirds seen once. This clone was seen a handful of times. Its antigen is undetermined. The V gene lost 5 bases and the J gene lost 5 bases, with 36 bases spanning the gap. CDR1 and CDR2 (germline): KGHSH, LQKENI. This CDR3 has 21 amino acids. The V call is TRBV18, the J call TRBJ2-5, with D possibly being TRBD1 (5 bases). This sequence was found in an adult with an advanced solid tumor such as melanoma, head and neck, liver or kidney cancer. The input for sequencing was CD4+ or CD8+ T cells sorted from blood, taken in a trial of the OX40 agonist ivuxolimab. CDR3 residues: CASSYLSFLDYVPDRNETQYF. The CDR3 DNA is TGTGCCAGCTCATACCTCAGCTTCCTGGATTATGTTCCAGACAGAAATGAGACCCAGTACTTC.